This T cell receptor beta chain emerged from a study of regulatory T cells in long-lasting Graves disease. On this clonotype: No antigen is known for it.

Whole-study results and caveats: Comparison showed that persistent patients shared more public clonotypes (over 2,500) than new patients (around 1,000).

Investigators prepared the TCR beta libraries by applying iRepertoire HTBI primers and Arm-PCR of CDR3 regions. MiXCR, applied by TCRdb to the multiplex PCR reads, yields one record per CDR3 protein. The sample holds 200,000 to 250,000 distinct CDR3 sequences; roughly 19% are singletons and the top ten take around 11%. Time point specified: newly diagnosed GD, antithyroid drugs for less than 3 months. TCR sequences were obtained from RNA taken from PBMCs. These records were also assigned to another study, of T cells in Graves' hyperthyroidism and ophthalmopathy. That source notes: Patients counted as stable if ophthalmopathy did not develop within 18 months. On the basis of clinical symptoms, serum thyroxine and TRAb, thyroid ultrasound and orbital computed tomography, diagnoses were made. During a first-round RT-PCR of the TCR CDR3, the HTBI primer set was used.

Source: peripheral blood mononuclear cells (PBMCs), taken at new diagnosis, from a patient treated with antithyroid drugs. The sequence was obtained from a woman in her twenties or thirties with Graves disease.

The CDR3 nucleotides read TGTGCCATCAGTGATACCGGGACTAGCTCGAGCAATGAGCAGTTCTTC. Its translation: CAISDTGTSSSNEQFF. The chain has TRBV10-3 and TRBJ2-1; 9 bases fit TRBD2. The CDR3 spans 16 residues. The germline V gene has CDR1 ENHRY and CDR2 SYGVKD. The ends lost 3 bases at V and 6 bases at J; junction bases unmatched: 9.